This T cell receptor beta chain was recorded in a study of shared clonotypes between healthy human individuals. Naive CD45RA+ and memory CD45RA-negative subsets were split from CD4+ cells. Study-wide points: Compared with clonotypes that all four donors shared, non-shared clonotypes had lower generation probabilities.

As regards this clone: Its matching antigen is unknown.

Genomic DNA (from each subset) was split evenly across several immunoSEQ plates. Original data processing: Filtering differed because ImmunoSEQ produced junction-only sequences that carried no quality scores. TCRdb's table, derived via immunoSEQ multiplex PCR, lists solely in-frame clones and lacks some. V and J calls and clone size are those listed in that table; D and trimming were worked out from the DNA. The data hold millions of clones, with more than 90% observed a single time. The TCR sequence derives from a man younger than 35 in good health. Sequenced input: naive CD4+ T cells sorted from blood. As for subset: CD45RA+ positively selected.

The CDR3, as DNA: TGCGCCAGCAGAGGGGACGCTAATGAGCAGTTCTTC. The encoded protein is CASRGDANEQFF. The chain links TRBV4-1 to TRBJ2-1, with D perhaps being TRBD1 or TRBD2 (5 bases each). Trimming took 6 bases from V and 7 from J, leaving 10 bases between them. The CDR3 loop spans 12 amino acids. In germline, CDR1 is MGHRA, CDR2 YSYEKL.